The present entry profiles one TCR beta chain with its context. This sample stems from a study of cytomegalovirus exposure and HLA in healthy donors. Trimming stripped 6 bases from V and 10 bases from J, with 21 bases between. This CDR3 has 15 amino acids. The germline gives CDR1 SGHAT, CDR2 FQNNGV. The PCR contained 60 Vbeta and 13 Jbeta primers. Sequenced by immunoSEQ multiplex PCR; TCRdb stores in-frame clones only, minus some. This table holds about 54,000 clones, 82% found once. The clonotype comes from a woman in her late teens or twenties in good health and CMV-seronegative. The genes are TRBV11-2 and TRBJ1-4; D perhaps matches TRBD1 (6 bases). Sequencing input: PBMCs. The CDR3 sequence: CASSPTGRGGGKLFF. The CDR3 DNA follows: TGTGCCAGCAGTCCTACCGGCAGGGGTGGGGGAAAACTGTTTTTT.